These 14 T cell receptor beta chains share one sample of origin, sequenced in a study of T cells of healthy individuals. TCRdb reprocessed the 5' RACE reads via MiXCR and lists one record per CDR3 protein. Among 90,000 to 100,000 distinct CDR3 sequences, roughly 15% were seen once, and the ten largest hold around 6.4%. These receptors were obtained from a human donor in good health.

The J gene is TRBJ2-5, the V gene TRBV7-9; TRBD2 aligns across 8 bases. J lost 9 bases, V lost 5 bases, and 11 bases had no gene match. Germline CDR1 reads SEHNR; CDR2 reads FQNEAQ (reference sequence). The CDR3 sequence is 14 residues long. The CDR3 sequence: CASSPLLGREAQYF. The CDR3 DNA is TGTGCCAGCAGCCCCCTCTTGGGGCGGGAGGCCCAGTACTTC.

This chain links TRBV7-8 with TRBJ1-2; a possible D gene is TRBD1 (5 bases). The CDR3 sequence is 13 residues long. The germline CDR1 and CDR2 sequences are SGHVS and FQNEAQ. The V and J ends lost 2 bases and 8 bases respectively, with 12 bases between them. CDR3 nucleotide sequence: TGTGCCAGCAGCTTACGGGGGTTCGGCGGCTACACCTTC. Encoded protein: CASSLRGFGGYTF. The full variable domain, with the rest looked up from reference TRBV7-8 and TRBJ1-2, is GAGVSQSPRYKVAKRGQDVALRCDPISGHVSLFWYQQALGQGPEFLTYFQNEAQLDKSGLPSDRFFAERPEGSVSTLKIQRTQQEDSAVYLCASSLRGFGGYTFGSGTRLTVV.

This clonotype turned up a few times. The chain links TRBV4-2 to TRBJ2-7; TRBD1 or TRBD2 may be the D gene (5 bases each). Per germline, CDR1 LGHNA and CDR2 YNFKEQ. This CDR3 is built from 15 residues. V lost 2 bases to trimming and J lost 1 base, with 12 bases between them. The CDR3 protein is CASSQWGKYSYEQYF. In DNA form, the CDR3 reads TGTGCCAGCAGCCAATGGGGGAAGTATTCCTACGAGCAGTACTTC.

This clonotype was observed at least ten times. This rearrangement joins TRBV28 to TRBJ2-7; D unclear. V was cut by 2 bases and J by 4 bases, with 3 bases left in between. This CDR3 is 11 amino acids long. Germline CDR1 MDHEN, CDR2 SYDVKM. This chain's CDR3 is CASSLGYEQYF. For the CDR3, the DNA is TGTGCCAGCAGTTTAGGGTACGAGCAGTACTTC.

This clonotype occurred a few times. The V call is TRBV4-3, the J call TRBJ2-3, with 12 bases fitting TRBD2. V was pared by 1 base and J by 6 bases, with 5 bases of the junction left unmatched. The CDR3 has 16 residues. Germline assignment: CDR1 LGHNA and CDR2 YSLEER. For the CDR3, the DNA is TGCGCCAGCAGCCAAGCTCCGGGACTAGCGGGCGATACGCAGTATTTT. This translates into CASSQAPGLAGDTQYF.

This clonotype was observed a handful of times. This chain uses TRBV29-1 with TRBJ2-1, with D unresolved. The CDR3 has 14 residues. The germline V and J ends were trimmed by 7 bases and 0 bases, with 13 bases remaining between them. CDR1 SQVTM and CDR2 ANQGSEA come from the germline V gene. CDR3 sequence (DNA): TGCAGCGCCTCGGACGAGAGCTCCTACAATGAGCAGTTCTTC. Amino acid sequence: CSASDESSYNEQFF.

This clonotype was counted only a few times. The J gene is TRBJ1-2, the V gene TRBV29-1; TRBD1 might be the D (5 bases). The germline gives CDR1 SQVTM, CDR2 ANQGSEA. The CDR3 extends over 13 amino acids. Trimming removed 7 bases from V and 2 bases from J, with 14 bases in between. The CDR3 region has the DNA TGCAGCGGGGGGGTGACGGGAAACTATGGCTACACCTTC. It specifies CSGGVTGNYGYTF.

The chain recombines TRBV20-1 with TRBJ2-1, with 7 positions matching TRBD2. Unmatched junction bases numbered 6, after V lost 0 bases and J lost 1 base. The CDR3 loop spans 16 amino acids. Germline values: CDR1 DFQATT, CDR2 SNEGSKA (reference sequence). The CDR3 spells CSARDATSRSYNEQFF. CDR3 DNA: TGCAGTGCTAGAGATGCGACTAGCCGGTCCTACAATGAGCAGTTCTTC.

This clonotype was detected a few times. The rearrangement links TRBV6-2 or TRBV6-3 to TRBJ1-5; no firm D call. CDR3 length equals 13 residues. The germline gives CDR1 MNHEY, CDR2 SVGEGT. The V end lost 5 bases, the J end lost 7 bases, and 12 bases lay between the germline ends. The CDR3 coding sequence is TGTGCCAGCAGTGACCCGGGCCCCCAGCCCCAGCATTTT. It translates to CASSDPGPQPQHF.

This clonotype was counted many times. The CDR3 spells CASFRTVRSPLHF. Written as DNA, the CDR3 is TGTGCCAGCTTCCGGACAGTGAGATCACCCCTCCACTTT. This chain uses TRBV6-5 with TRBJ1-6; perhaps TRBD1 as D (6 bases). Germline lookup yields CDR1 MNHEY and CDR2 SVGAGI. This CDR3 is 13 amino acids long. Between the trimmed V and J ends, which lost 8 bases and 10 bases, there was a span of 15 bases.

This chain uses TRBV20-1 with TRBJ2-2; tentatively, D is TRBD1 (5 bases). This CDR3 region has 16 residues. V was clipped by 3 bases and J by 0 bases, with 14 bases between them. Germline V CDR1 and CDR2: DFQATT, SNEGSKA (reference sequence). CDR3 coding DNA: TGCAGTGCTAGGGGGCTGGCAAATCCGAACACCGGGGAGCTGTTTTTT. It yields the protein CSARGLANPNTGELFF.

This sequence joins TRBV27 and TRBJ2-3, with 7 bases aligning to TRBD1. The CDR3 spans 13 residues. V shed 3 bases and J 6 bases; nucleotides not matched to a gene: 3. CDR1 is MNHEY, CDR2 SMNVEV, per germline (reference sequence). The CDR3 is CASSFVQGDTQYF. The CDR3 DNA is TGTGCCAGCAGTTTCGTACAGGGGGATACGCAGTATTTT.

This clonotype was counted between two and nine times. V gene TRBV6-6 combines with J gene TRBJ1-1; D possibly corresponds to TRBD1 (6 bases). Germline V lookup: CDR1 MNHNY, CDR2 SVGAGI (reference sequence). The CDR3 loop spans 15 amino acids. Trimming stripped 3 bases from V and 7 bases from J, with 18 bases between. CDR3 loop: CASSYTASGTNEAFF. CDR3 DNA sequence: TGTGCCAGCAGTTATACAGCCAGTGGGACAAATGAAGCTTTCTTT.

The V and J genes are TRBV4-2 and TRBJ2-3; the match to TRBD2 covers 8 bases. The CDR3 runs to 15 residues. Germline CDR1 and CDR2: LGHNA and YNFKEQ. V shed 1 base, J shed 7 bases, and the junction held 7 bases outside the gene matches. CDR3 sequence: CASSQAFGGANTQYF. The CDR3 DNA is TGTGCCAGCAGCCAAGCGTTCGGGGGGGCCAATACGCAGTATTTT.